One sample yielded the 26 T cell receptor beta chains listed below, sequenced in a study of OX40 agonist ivuxolimab in advanced cancers. Libraries were prepared by immunoSEQ multiplex PCR; TCRdb keeps only in-frame clonotypes and omits some of them. Among more than 35,000 clones, around four fifths were seen once, and the ten largest hold approximately 15%. The specimen was CD4+ or CD8+ T cells sorted from blood, collected in a trial of the OX40 agonist ivuxolimab. The receptors shown here come from an adult with an advanced solid tumor such as melanoma, head and neck, liver or kidney cancer.

CDR3 sequence reads: CASSSGNTIYF. The CDR3 coding sequence is TGTGCCAGCAGCTCTGGAAACACCATATATTTT. The chain is built from TRBV7-6 and TRBJ1-3, with unresolved D. CDR3 length equals 11 residues. Per germline, CDR1 SGHVS and CDR2 FNYEAQ. Trimming removed 4 bases at V and 2 bases at J, with 0 bases between.

The V and J genes are TRBV28 and TRBJ2-7; 9 positions match TRBD1. V shed 6 bases and J 5 bases; nucleotides not matched to a gene: 8. CDR3 length: 14 amino acids. Germline V gene sequence: CDR1 MDHEN, CDR2 SYDVKM. CDR3 nucleotide sequence: TGTGCCAGCAGAGGGACAGGGAGGGGCCACGAGCAGTACTTC. This translates into CASRGTGRGHEQYF.

This clone was counted between two and nine times. This chain connects TRBV14 to TRBJ2-5, with TRBD1 matching over 8 bases. J was trimmed by 3 bases and V by 0 bases; bases with no gene match: 9. CDR3 size: 17 residues. CDR1 is SGHDN, CDR2 FVKESK, per germline. This CDR3 reads CASSQDLFRTGKETQYF. For the CDR3, the DNA is TGTGCCAGCAGCCAAGATCTCTTCCGGACAGGGAAAGAGACCCAGTACTTC.

Judged by abundance, this clone is medium-sized. The genes are TRBV30 and TRBJ2-3; TRBD2 matches at 8 bases. The germline V gene has CDR1 GTSNPN and CDR2 SVGIG (reference sequence). This CDR3 spans 15 amino acids. V gave up 2 bases and J gave up 5 bases; unmatched junction bases: 9. CDR3 residues: CAWSFSGASGDTQYF. CDR3 DNA: TGTGCCTGGAGTTTTAGCGGGGCGTCTGGAGATACGCAGTATTTT. The full variable domain, completed using reference TRBV30 and TRBJ2-3, is SQTIHQWPATLVQPVGSPLSLECTVEGTSNPNLYWYRQAAGRGLQLLFYSVGIGQISSEVPQNLSASRPQDRQFILSSKKLLLSDSGFYLCAWSFSGASGDTQYFGPGTRLTVL.

The chain combines TRBV4-3 with TRBJ2-3; the D gene is possibly TRBD2 (6 bases). The CDR3 covers 16 residues. Germline-derived CDR1 and CDR2 are LGHNA and YSLEER. Trimming took off 0 bases at V and 0 bases at J, with 10 bases between the two ends. The CDR3 sequence: CASSQELRGSTDTQYF. CDR3 in DNA: TGCGCCAGCAGCCAAGAATTGCGGGGAAGCACAGATACGCAGTATTTT.

DNA for the CDR3: TGTGCCAGCGCTTACGGCATGGGGGGGCTACAAGAGACCCAGTACTTC. Translating gives CASAYGMGGLQETQYF. The chain links TRBV9 to TRBJ2-5, with D perhaps TRBD2 (7 bases). V was pared by 7 bases and J by 2 bases, with 21 bases between. Germline V lookup: CDR1 SGDLS, CDR2 YYNGEE. The length of the CDR3 is 16 residues.

V gene TRBV2 combines with J gene TRBJ2-3; 7 positions agree with TRBD1. The junction had 7 bases not matched to a gene; V was cut back by 9 bases and J by 4 bases. This CDR3 region has 13 residues. Per germline, CDR1 SNHLY and CDR2 FYNNEI. This CDR3 reads CARTGKLADTQYF. As DNA, the CDR3 is TGTGCCAGGACAGGGAAATTGGCAGATACGCAGTATTTT.

The chain joins TRBV18 to TRBJ2-3, with 8 bases matching TRBD2. CDR3 length: 18 amino acids. Germline-derived CDR1 and CDR2 are KGHSH and LQKENI. With V trimmed by 10 bases and J by 3 bases, 21 bases remained unmatched. The DNA of the CDR3 is TGTGCCAACTACCGTGATTCTCCAGCGGGGGAAATAACAGATACGCAGTATTTT. It translates to CANYRDSPAGEITDTQYF.

The chain joins TRBV2 to TRBJ2-5; no clear D gene. The DNA end is more similar to TRBJ2-7, so the J call may be wrong. Germline V gene sequence: CDR1 SNHLY, CDR2 FYNNEI. The CDR3 is 12 residues long. The CDR3: CAGGTFEYEQYF. CDR3 nucleotide sequence: TGTGCAGGTGGAACTTTTGAGTACGAGCAGTACTTC.

This clone was found once. V and J are TRBV7-9 and TRBJ1-1; 11 nucleotides agree with TRBD1. Germline V gives CDR1 SEHNR, CDR2 FQNEAQ (reference sequence). The CDR3 is 15 amino acids. V gave up 5 bases and J gave up 3 bases; unmatched junction bases: 5. CDR3 coding DNA: TGTGCCAGCAGCCACGGACAGGGGGCCGACACTGAAGCTTTCTTT. This sequence encodes CASSHGQGADTEAFF. The full variable domain, rest sourced from reference TRBV7-9 and TRBJ1-1, is DTGVSQNPRHKITKRGQNVTFRCDPISEHNRLYWYRQTLGQGPEFLTYFQNEAQLEKSRLLSDRFSAERPKGSFSTLEIQRTEQGDSAMYLCASSHGQGADTEAFFGQGTRLTVV.

The chain combines TRBV11-2 with TRBJ2-1, with D perhaps given as TRBD1 or TRBD2 (6 bases each). V was cut by 6 bases and J by 3 bases, with 18 bases left in between. Per germline, CDR1 SGHAT and CDR2 FQNNGV. The CDR3 spans 16 residues. In nucleotides, the CDR3 is TGTGCCAGCAGAGGGGTTGAAGGGGGGAACTACAATGAGCAGTTCTTC. Translated: CASRGVEGGNYNEQFF.

The genes are TRBV11-2 and TRBJ2-6; a possible D gene is TRBD2 (5 bases). This CDR3 has 13 residues. The V end lost 10 bases, the J end lost 3 bases, and 10 bases lay between the germline ends. CDR1 is SGHAT and CDR2 is FQNNGV in the germline V gene. The CDR3 DNA reads TGTGCCACCGTGGACTTTGGGGCCAACGTCCTGACTTTC. Protein: CATVDFGANVLTF.

V is TRBV5-6 and J is TRBJ1-4, with a possible D match to TRBD1 (6 bases). The CDR3 length is 14 residues. Trimming pared 3 bases from V and 10 bases from J, leaving 16 bases between. CDR1 is SGHDT and CDR2 is YYEEEE in the germline V gene. The CDR3 DNA sequence: TGTGCCAGCAGCTCGCTCGAGGGGGAGGGAAAACTGTTTTTT. It specifies CASSSLEGEGKLFF.

V is TRBV6-6 and J is TRBJ2-7, with a tentative D call TRBD1 (5 bases). The CDR3 sequence is 16 residues long. Per germline, CDR1 MNHNY and CDR2 SVGAGI (reference sequence). V was clipped by 5 bases and J by 2 bases, with 19 bases between them. CDR3 residues: CASSLPQGVYAYEQYF. The CDR3 DNA sequence: TGTGCCAGCAGTCTCCCCCAGGGTGTGTATGCCTACGAGCAGTACTTC.

V gene TRBV10-2 combines with J gene TRBJ2-7; a weak D match, TRBD2 (5 bases). Per the germline V gene, CDR1 is WSHSY and CDR2 is SAAADI. Trimming took off 3 bases at V and 0 bases at J, with 15 bases between the two ends. The CDR3 runs to 16 residues. This CDR3 reads CASSEFGLARSYEQYF. The CDR3 DNA reads as TGCGCCAGCAGTGAATTCGGGCTAGCCCGCTCCTACGAGCAGTACTTC.

The chain combines TRBV4-2 with TRBJ1-2; D might be TRBD1 (6 bases). Looked up from germline, CDR1 is LGHNA and CDR2 is YNFKEQ. Trimming shortened V by 0 bases and J by 0 bases, and 11 bases separated the two germline ends. This CDR3 comprises 16 residues. In DNA, the CDR3 is TGTGCCAGCAGCCAAGAACAGGGCGTAGCTAACTATGGCTACACCTTC. Protein: CASSQEQGVANYGYTF.

CDR3 in DNA: TGTGCCAGCAGTTTATCAACATCGTACCAAGAGACCCAGTACTTC. Protein product: CASSLSTSYQETQYF. This chain joins TRBV27 and TRBJ2-5; D is unclear. V dropped 0 bases and J dropped 0 bases, with 8 bases sitting between them. Germline CDR1 reads MNHEY; CDR2 reads SMNVEV (reference sequence). The CDR3 consists of 15 residues.

The CDR3 loop reads CATSRDFEGTLQETQYF. The CDR3 DNA sequence: TGTGCCACCAGCAGAGATTTCGAGGGGACGCTACAAGAGACCCAGTACTTC. The rearrangement links TRBV15 to TRBJ2-5, with D perhaps matching TRBD1 or TRBD2 (5 bases each). This CDR3 is 17 amino acids long. The germline V and J ends were trimmed by 0 bases and 2 bases, with 16 bases remaining between them. Germline CDR1 LNHNV, CDR2 YYDKDF (reference sequence).

V is TRBV11-3 and J is TRBJ1-1, with unresolved D. This CDR3 comprises 15 residues. Trimming took 4 bases from V and 1 from J, leaving 13 bases between them. Germline V gene data show CDR1 as SGHNT and CDR2 as YENEEA. CDR3 residues: CASSYSGSPNTEAFF. The CDR3, as DNA: TGTGCCAGCAGCTATTCCGGGTCCCCGAACACTGAAGCTTTCTTT.

The chain couples TRBV28 to TRBJ1-4; no definite D call. V was cut by 3 bases and J by 5 bases, with 7 bases left in between. CDR1 and CDR2 from the germline V gene are MDHEN and SYDVKM. This CDR3 spans 13 amino acids. CDR3: CASSFGRNEKLFF. Here the CDR3 DNA reads TGTGCCAGCAGTTTTGGCCGGAATGAAAAACTGTTTTTT.

The chain carries TRBV7-9 and TRBJ2-5, with 12 bases fitting TRBD1. CDR3 length equals 14 residues. Per the germline V gene, CDR1 is SEHNR and CDR2 is FQNEAQ (reference sequence). V was pared by 6 bases and J by 5 bases, with 4 bases of the junction left unmatched. The CDR3 region has the DNA TGTGCCAGCAGGGGACAGGGGGCTACGGAGACCCAGTACTTC. Translating gives CASRGQGATETQYF. The variable domain in full, completed from reference TRBV7-9 and TRBJ2-5, reads DTGVSQNPRHKITKRGQNVTFRCDPISEHNRLYWYRQTLGQGPEFLTYFQNEAQLEKSRLLSDRFSAERPKGSFSTLEIQRTEQGDSAMYLCASRGQGATETQYFGPGTRLLVL.

The rearrangement joins TRBV7-2 to TRBJ2-3; D call uncertain. This CDR3 has 14 residues. Germline V gene sequence: CDR1 SGHTA, CDR2 FQGNSA. V lost 1 base and J 6 bases, leaving 11 bases between the germline ends. CDR3 in amino acids: CASSLVRFEDTQYF. The CDR3 bases are TGTGCCAGCAGCTTAGTGAGGTTCGAGGATACGCAGTATTTT. The full variable domain, in which reference TRBV7-2 and TRBJ2-3 provide the parts outside the CDR3, is GAGVSQSPSNKVTEKGKDVELRCDPISGHTALYWYRQSLGQGLEFLIYFQGNSAPDKSGLPSDRFSAERTGGSVSTLTIQRTQQEDSAVYLCASSLVRFEDTQYFGPGTRLTVL.

The genes are TRBV19 and TRBJ1-1; no reliable D call. In germline, CDR1 is LNHDA, CDR2 SQIVND (reference sequence). The CDR3 is made up of 17 amino acids. Trimming shortened V by 3 bases and J by 0 bases, and 17 bases separated the two germline ends. The CDR3 coding sequence is TGTGCCAGTAGTATGACCCTGGGGATGGGTTTGAACACTGAAGCTTTCTTT. It encodes CASSMTLGMGLNTEAFF. Combining the CDR3 with reference TRBV19 and TRBJ1-1 gives the whole variable domain DGGITQSPKYLFRKEGQNVTLSCEQNLNHDAMYWYRQDPGQGLRLIYYSQIVNDFQKGDIAEGYSVSREKKESFPLTVTSAQKNPTAFYLCASSMTLGMGLNTEAFFGQGTRLTVV.

This chain uses TRBV28 with TRBJ2-2; 8 positions agree with TRBD2. Germline trimming cut 5 bases from V and 5 bases from J; bases unmatched to any gene: 13. The length of the CDR3 is 17 residues. Germline values: CDR1 MDHEN, CDR2 SYDVKM. This CDR3 is CASSPPRVAGITGELFF. CDR3 nucleotide sequence: TGTGCCAGCAGTCCCCCGAGGGTAGCGGGGATTACCGGGGAGCTGTTTTTT.

The chain links TRBV6-6 to TRBJ1-1, with D maybe TRBD1 (6 bases). Looked up from germline, CDR1 is MNHNY and CDR2 is SVGAGI (reference sequence). The V and J ends lost 1 base and 0 bases respectively, with 6 bases between them. The CDR3 runs 14 residues. The CDR3 nucleotides read TGTGCCAGCAGTTACTACAGGGTGAACACTGAAGCTTTCTTT. It is translated as CASSYYRVNTEAFF.

The CDR3 DNA reads as TGTGCCAGCAGCTTATCAGTGAACACTGAAGCTTTCTTT. Encoded protein: CASSLSVNTEAFF. V usage is TRBV11-3 and J usage is TRBJ1-1; D remains ambiguous. The V and J ends lost 2 bases and 0 bases respectively, with 4 bases between them. There are 13 residues in the CDR3. Germline assignment: CDR1 SGHNT and CDR2 YENEEA.